The TCR beta chain under discussion was sequenced for a study of human T cells and chemical hapten exposure. This clonotype was detected ten times or more. Time point given: patch test 2, 6 weeks after DPC sensitization. Sample treatment: therapeutic diphenylcyclopropenone sensitization with weekly scalp DPC. TCRdb re-called the RACE reads through MiXCR, storing one row per CDR3 protein. The table has 96,000 or so distinct CDR3 sequences, approximately 9.3% seen once. This sequence originates from a woman in her thirties or forties with alopecia areata. Some clones in this sample may be carry-over from other donors' samples. Sequences were derived from whole blood, sampled in connection with sensitization to the hapten diphenylcyclopropenone (DPC).

The CDR3 is CASSQASAGVGEQFF. DNA of the CDR3: TGTGCCAGCAGCCAAGCTAGCGCGGGGGTTGGTGAGCAGTTCTTC. This chain connects TRBV4-2 to TRBJ2-1, with 7 positions matching TRBD2. J gave up 9 bases and V 1 base, and 9 bases lay outside the gene matches. Germline values: CDR1 LGHNA, CDR2 YNFKEQ. This CDR3 spans 15 amino acids.